These 32 T cell receptor beta chains originate from one sample sequenced in a study of cytomegalovirus exposure and HLA in healthy donors. PCR was performed using 60 Vbeta and 13 Jbeta primers. Sequenced by immunoSEQ multiplex PCR; TCRdb stores in-frame clones only, minus some. Among 250,000 to 350,000 clones listed, 86% were seen once. The sample comprised PBMCs. The source is a man aged 40-50 years in good health and CMV-seropositive.

This chain links TRBV29-1 with TRBJ2-1; 8 bases map to TRBD2. J was trimmed by 0 bases and V by 7 bases; bases with no gene match: 8. CDR1 and CDR2 (germline): SQVTM, ANQGSEA. The CDR3 is made up of 15 amino acids. DNA of the CDR3: TGCAGCGACCATAGCGGGGACCGCTCCTACAATGAGCAGTTCTTC. Translated: CSDHSGDRSYNEQFF.

The J gene is TRBJ1-1, the V gene TRBV7-2, with 7 bases aligning to TRBD1. The trim removed 5 bases at V and 1 base at J, leaving 4 bases unmatched. This CDR3 is built from 14 residues. Germline assignment: CDR1 SGHTA and CDR2 FQGNSA. CDR3 coding DNA: TGTGCCAGCAGCCAGGACAGGTGGAACACTGAAGCTTTCTTT. Translation gives CASSQDRWNTEAFF.

V and J are TRBV25-1 and TRBJ1-3; possibly TRBD1 for D (5 bases). The CDR3 consists of 15 residues. The V end lost 6 bases, the J end lost 4 bases, and 16 bases lay between the germline ends. Germline CDR1 reads MGHDK; CDR2 reads SYGVNS. Written as DNA, the CDR3 is TGTGCCAGCAGGGGTGGGGGGAGATCGGGAAACACCATATATTTT. Protein: CASRGGGRSGNTIYF.

The CDR3: CASSPPRGRETQYF. In DNA form, the CDR3 reads TGTGCCAGCTCACCACCGAGGGGGCGAGAGACCCAGTACTTC. J is TRBJ2-5 and V is TRBV18; 7 nucleotides line up with TRBD1. CDR3 size: 14 residues. V dropped 0 bases and J dropped 4; count of bases not matched to a gene: 2. The germline CDR1 and CDR2 sequences are KGHSH and LQKENI.

This clone has just a few counts. This rearrangement joins TRBV10-3 to TRBJ1-2, with a possible D match to TRBD1 (6 bases). In germline, CDR1 is ENHRY, CDR2 SYGVKD. This CDR3 spans 13 amino acids. V lost 11 bases, J lost 5 bases, and 18 bases lay in between. CDR3 protein: CASHQGHEYGYTF. CDR3 DNA sequence: TGTGCCTCTCATCAGGGACATGAGTATGGCTACACCTTC.

Written as DNA, the CDR3 is TGTGCCAGCAGCCCCACCCCCTGGACTAGATACACCGGGGAGCTGTTTTTT. Its translation is CASSPTPWTRYTGELFF. The chain has TRBV9 and TRBJ2-2; 7 bases agree with TRBD2. Germline-derived CDR1 and CDR2 are SGDLS and YYNGEE. The CDR3 totals 17 residues. V shed 4 bases, J shed 3 bases, and the junction held 12 bases outside the gene matches.

The chain has TRBV7-6 and TRBJ2-7; a possible D gene is TRBD2 (6 bases). Trimming took off 3 bases at V and 1 base at J, with 19 bases between the two ends. The length of the CDR3 is 17 residues. Germline CDR1 reads SGHVS; CDR2 reads FNYEAQ. The CDR3 nucleotides read TGTGCCAGCAGCTTGGGGGTCAGGAGCGGGCGGTCCTACGAGCAGTACTTC. Translation gives CASSLGVRSGRSYEQYF.

The chain recombines TRBV7-9 with TRBJ2-1; 10 nucleotides line up with TRBD2. The CDR3 is 15 residues long. Looked up from germline, CDR1 is SEHNR and CDR2 is FQNEAQ (reference sequence). The J segment lost 2 bases and the V segment lost 2 bases, leaving 0 bases of the junction unmatched. The CDR3 sequence: CASSLLAGAYNEQFF. The DNA for the CDR3 is TGTGCCAGCAGCTTACTAGCGGGAGCCTACAATGAGCAGTTCTTC.

V is TRBV9 and J is TRBJ2-3, with D uncertain. CDR3 length equals 13 residues. From germline, CDR1 is SGDLS and CDR2 YYNGEE. Trimming stripped 0 bases from V and 3 bases from J, with 5 bases between. The CDR3 DNA follows: TGTGCCAGCAGCGTAGCACGGACAGATACGCAGTATTTT. Residues: CASSVARTDTQYF.

This clone was found a few times. In nucleotides, the CDR3 is TGCGCCAGCAGCCAAGGGGGGACACTTTTCGATGAGCAGTTCTTC. Translated, it gives CASSQGGTLFDEQFF. The chain has TRBV4-3 and TRBJ2-1, with a weak D call TRBD1 (6 bases). The CDR3 is 15 amino acids. The germline V gene has CDR1 LGHNA and CDR2 YSLEER. Between the trimmed V and J ends, which lost 1 base and 8 bases, there was a span of 15 bases.

The chain employs TRBV27 and TRBJ1-1, with D uncertain. The CDR3 is 14 amino acids. V lost 8 bases and J lost 0, with 13 bases in between. The germline CDR1 and CDR2 sequences are MNHEY and SMNVEV (reference sequence). Written as DNA, the CDR3 is TGTGCCAGCTCATTAAGACATATGAACACTGAAGCTTTCTTT. It is translated as CASSLRHMNTEAFF.

CDR3 in amino acids: CASSQEGGRWNTEAFF. In DNA form, the CDR3 reads TGCGCCAGCAGCCAAGAAGGAGGCAGATGGAACACTGAAGCTTTCTTT. The rearrangement links TRBV4-1 to TRBJ1-1, with D hard to call. Germline V gene lookup returns CDR1 MGHRA and CDR2 YSYEKL. Trimming left V 0 bases short and J 1 base short, with 12 bases between. There are 16 residues in the CDR3.

The rearrangement links TRBV28 to TRBJ2-7; tentatively, D is TRBD1 (5 bases). Germline CDR1 is MDHEN and CDR2 is SYDVKM. V was cut by 5 bases and J by 4 bases, with 27 bases left in between. The CDR3 extends over 18 amino acids. As DNA, the CDR3 is TGTGCCAGCAGTACCCCGGCGTGGGGCAGCAGCAAATATTACGAGCAGTACTTC. As protein: CASSTPAWGSSKYYEQYF.

The CDR3 bases are TGTGCCAGCAGTTCGACCGGGACAGGGGGGGGAACTGAAGCTTTCTTT. It encodes CASSSTGTGGGTEAFF. The chain recombines TRBV7-9 with TRBJ1-1, with 11 bases that match TRBD1. Looked up from germline, CDR1 is SEHNR and CDR2 is FQNEAQ (reference sequence). The CDR3 runs 16 residues. Germline trimming cut 6 bases from V and 5 bases from J; bases unmatched to any gene: 11.

This clone was observed a few times. This chain joins TRBV10-1 and TRBJ2-7, with D perhaps matching TRBD2 (6 bases). Germline assignment: CDR1 WNHNN and CDR2 SYGVQD (reference sequence). The CDR3 sequence is 14 residues long. V lost 6 bases to trimming and J lost 3 bases, with 15 bases between them. The CDR3 region is CASSLGLPGYEQYF. The CDR3 bases are TGCGCCAGCAGCCTGGGACTCCCCGGCTACGAGCAGTACTTC.

V gene TRBV11-2 combines with J gene TRBJ1-1; the match to TRBD1 covers 7 bases. Per germline, CDR1 SGHAT and CDR2 FQNNGV. This CDR3 has 16 residues. V gave up 0 bases and J gave up 4 bases; unmatched junction bases: 8. The DNA for the CDR3 is TGTGCCAGCAGCTTAGATCTGGACAGGAGTGGCACTGAAGCTTTCTTT. Translating gives CASSLDLDRSGTEAFF.

This chain uses TRBV4-3 with TRBJ1-5; D is unresolved. V lost 0 bases and J lost 5, with 8 bases in between. CDR3 length: 14 amino acids. Germline lookup yields CDR1 LGHNA and CDR2 YSLEER. DNA of the CDR3: TGCGCCAGCAGCCAAGACCGACTCTATCAGCCCCAGCATTTT. The encoded protein is CASSQDRLYQPQHF.

This sequence joins TRBV27 and TRBJ2-3; 12 nucleotides agree with TRBD2. This CDR3 spans 17 amino acids. CDR1 is MNHEY, CDR2 SMNVEV, per germline (reference sequence). Trimming took 4 bases from V and 2 from J; bases not matched to a gene: 7. The CDR3 sequence: CASSSRTSGKITDTQYF. The CDR3 nucleotides read TGTGCCAGCAGTTCTCGGACTAGCGGGAAAATCACAGATACGCAGTATTTT.

The chain links TRBV18 to TRBJ2-5; tentative D call: TRBD2 (6 bases). V lost 2 bases, J lost 5 bases, and 27 bases lay in between. CDR1 and CDR2 from the germline V gene are KGHSH and LQKENI. The CDR3 loop spans 19 amino acids. DNA of the CDR3: TGTGCCAGCTCACCATTAGATCGGGTGATAGCGGCACTTAAGGAGACCCAGTACTTC. It encodes CASSPLDRVIAALKETQYF.

The chain couples TRBV14 to TRBJ2-7; 9 bases agree with TRBD1. This CDR3 is 15 amino acids long. Germline V lookup: CDR1 SGHDN, CDR2 FVKESK. V dropped 2 bases and J dropped 3; count of bases not matched to a gene: 5. The CDR3, as DNA: TGTGCCAGCAGCCAACTCGGGACAGGGCACTACGAGCAGTACTTC. Protein: CASSQLGTGHYEQYF.

The rearrangement uses TRBV29-1 and TRBJ2-1; the match to TRBD1 covers 11 bases. V was pared by 7 bases and J by 7 bases, with 9 bases of the junction left unmatched. Germline CDR1 and CDR2: SQVTM and ANQGSEA. The CDR3 runs 14 residues. Written as DNA, the CDR3 is TGCAGCGCACCCCCGGGACAGGGGGGGAATGAGCAGTTCTTC. Its protein product is CSAPPGQGGNEQFF.

The V and J genes are TRBV6-1 and TRBJ2-7; D is unclear. The V gene's germline CDR1 is MNHNS and CDR2 SASEGT. The ends were cut back, 7 bases at V and 2 bases at J, with 12 bases in the middle. This CDR3 has 13 residues. CDR3 sequence reads: CASILTGAYEQYF. The CDR3 nucleotides are TGTGCCAGCATTCTGACTGGAGCCTACGAGCAGTACTTC.

A few counts support this clone. V is TRBV28 and J is TRBJ1-1; a weak D match, TRBD1 (5 bases). Germline V lookup: CDR1 MDHEN, CDR2 SYDVKM. The CDR3 consists of 15 residues. The V and J ends lost 2 bases and 1 base respectively, with 11 bases between them. Written as DNA, the CDR3 is TGTGCCAGCAGTTTAATCGGGGGGTCGAACACTGAAGCTTTCTTT. Translation gives CASSLIGGSNTEAFF.

The chain uses TRBV13 and TRBJ2-5; 8 bases match TRBD2. The germline CDR1 and CDR2 sequences are PRHDT and FYEKMQ (reference sequence). CDR3 length equals 16 residues. V shed 3 bases and J 7 bases; nucleotides not matched to a gene: 13. The CDR3: CASSLVSGRARGTQYF. The CDR3 nucleotides read TGTGCCAGCAGCTTGGTGAGCGGGAGAGCCCGGGGGACCCAGTACTTC. Drawing the rest from reference TRBV13 and TRBJ2-5, the complete variable domain is AAGVIQSPRHLIKEKRETATLKCYPIPRHDTVYWYQQGPGQDPQFLISFYEKMQSDKGSIPDRFSAQQFSDYHSELNMSSLELGDSALYFCASSLVSGRARGTQYFGPGTRLLVL.

This clone was counted only a few times. The rearrangement joins TRBV4-1 to TRBJ2-7, with no clear D. The V gene lost 0 bases and the J gene lost 1 base, with 10 bases spanning the gap. Germline V gene data show CDR1 as MGHRA and CDR2 as YSYEKL. The CDR3 length is 15 residues. CDR3 coding DNA: TGCGCCAGCAGCCAAGACTCGGCTAGTTCCTACGAGCAGTACTTC. The encoded protein is CASSQDSASSYEQYF.

The rearrangement joins TRBV4-3 to TRBJ2-1; 8 nucleotides match TRBD2. Germline V gene data show CDR1 as LGHNA and CDR2 as YSLEER. The junction had 0 bases not matched to a gene; V was cut back by 3 bases and J by 8 bases. The CDR3 loop spans 12 amino acids. The CDR3 sequence is CASSQGLDEQFF. For the CDR3, the DNA is TGCGCCAGCAGCCAGGGACTAGATGAGCAGTTCTTC.

This clone was seen a few times. V is TRBV6-6 and J is TRBJ1-4; maybe TRBD1 (5 bases). Germline CDR1 and CDR2: MNHNY and SVGAGI (reference sequence). Trimming stripped 5 bases from V and 8 bases from J, with 12 bases between. This CDR3 has 13 residues. CDR3 loop: CASSGALGEKLFF. The CDR3 nucleotides are TGTGCCAGCAGTGGGGCATTGGGGGAAAAACTGTTTTTT.

In this sample, this clone turned up once. The gene calls are TRBV5-1 and TRBJ2-3; 10 bases line up with TRBD2. In germline, CDR1 is SGHRS, CDR2 YFSETQ. The CDR3 is made up of 14 amino acids. V was clipped by 2 bases and J by 5 bases; unmatched bases: 2. CDR3 sequence: CASSFEREGDTQYF. The CDR3 coding sequence is TGCGCCAGCAGCTTCGAGCGGGAGGGAGATACGCAGTATTTT. Together with reference TRBV5-1 and TRBJ2-3, the CDR3 gives the full variable domain: KAGVTQTPRYLIKTRGQQVTLSCSPISGHRSVSWYQQTPGQGLQFLFEYFSETQRNKGNFPGRFSGRQFSNSRSEMNVSTLELGDSALYLCASSFEREGDTQYFGPGTRLTVL.

The chain has TRBV6-1 and TRBJ1-1, with unresolved D. The CDR3 loop spans 13 amino acids. V was clipped by 1 base and J by 0 bases, with 3 bases between them. In germline, CDR1 is MNHNS, CDR2 SASEGT. The CDR3 coding sequence is TGTGCCAGCAGTGAAGACATGAACACTGAAGCTTTCTTT. Translation: CASSEDMNTEAFF.

The chain is built from TRBV11-1 and TRBJ1-1; 8 nucleotides match TRBD1. The trim removed 5 bases at V and 5 bases at J, leaving 4 bases unmatched. The length of the CDR3 is 13 residues. CDR1 is SGHAT, CDR2 FQDESV, per germline (reference sequence). The CDR3 DNA is TGTGCCAGCAGCAGGACAGGGAGGACTGAAGCTTTCTTT. Its translation: CASSRTGRTEAFF.

V and J are TRBV5-4 and TRBJ2-7; TRBD2 aligns across 7 bases. The ends lost 4 bases at V and 0 bases at J; junction bases unmatched: 1. CDR1 and CDR2 from the germline V gene are SGHNT and YYREEE (reference sequence). The CDR3 has 13 amino acids. The CDR3 DNA reads as TGTGCCAGCAGCCGGACTAGCTCCTACGAGCAGTACTTC. Amino acid sequence: CASSRTSSYEQYF.

This chain links TRBV7-2 with TRBJ1-4; D might be TRBD1 (6 bases). V lost 2 bases and J lost 0, with 16 bases in between. The germline gives CDR1 SGHTA, CDR2 FQGNSA. This CDR3 is built from 18 residues. In DNA, the CDR3 is TGTGCCAGCAGCTTAAGGACAGCCAACTATGCAACTAATGAAAAACTGTTTTTT. Translation: CASSLRTANYATNEKLFF.